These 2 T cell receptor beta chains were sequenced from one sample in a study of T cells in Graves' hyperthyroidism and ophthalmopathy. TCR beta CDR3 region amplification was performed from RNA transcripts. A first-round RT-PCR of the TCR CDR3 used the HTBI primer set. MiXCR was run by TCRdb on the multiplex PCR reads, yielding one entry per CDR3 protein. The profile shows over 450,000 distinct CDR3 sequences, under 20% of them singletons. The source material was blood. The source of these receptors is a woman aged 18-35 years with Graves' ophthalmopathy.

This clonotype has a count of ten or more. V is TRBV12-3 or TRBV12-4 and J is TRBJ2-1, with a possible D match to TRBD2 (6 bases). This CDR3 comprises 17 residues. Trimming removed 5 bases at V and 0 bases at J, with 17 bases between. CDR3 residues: CASSHPTDGSSYNEQFF. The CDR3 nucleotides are TGTGCCAGCAGTCACCCCACTGACGGGAGCTCCTACAATGAGCAGTTCTTC.

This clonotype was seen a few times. CDR3 sequence (DNA): TGCAGCGTTGAGGGTAGCGGGCCCTCCTACAATGAGCAGTTCTTC. Its protein product is CSVEGSGPSYNEQFF. This rearrangement joins TRBV29-1 to TRBJ2-1, with 7 bases lining up with TRBD2. The CDR3 sequence is 15 residues long. Trimming took 3 bases from V and 0 from J; bases not matched to a gene: 5. Germline V gene lookup returns CDR1 SQVTM and CDR2 ANQGSEA.